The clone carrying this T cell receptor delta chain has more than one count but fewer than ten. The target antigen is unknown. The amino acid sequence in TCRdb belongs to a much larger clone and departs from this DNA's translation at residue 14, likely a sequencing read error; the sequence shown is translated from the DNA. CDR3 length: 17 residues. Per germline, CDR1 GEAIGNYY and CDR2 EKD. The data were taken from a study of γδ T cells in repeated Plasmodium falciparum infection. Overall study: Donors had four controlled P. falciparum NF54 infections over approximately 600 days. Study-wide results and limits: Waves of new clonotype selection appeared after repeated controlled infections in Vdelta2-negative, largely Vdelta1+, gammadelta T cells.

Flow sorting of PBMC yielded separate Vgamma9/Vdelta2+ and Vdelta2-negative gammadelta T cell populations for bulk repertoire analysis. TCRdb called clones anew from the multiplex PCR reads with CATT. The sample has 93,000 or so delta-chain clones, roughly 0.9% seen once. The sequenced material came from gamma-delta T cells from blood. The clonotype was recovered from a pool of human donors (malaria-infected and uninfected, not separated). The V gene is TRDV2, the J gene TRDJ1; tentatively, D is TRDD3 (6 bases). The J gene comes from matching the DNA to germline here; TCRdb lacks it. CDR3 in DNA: TGTGCCTGTGACACCCCTTGGGGGGAGCCTGACACCGATGAACTCATCTTT. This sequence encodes CACDTPWGEPDTDELIF.